This T cell receptor (beta chain) was observed in a study of shared clonotypes between healthy human individuals. Background on the study: Each donor had three CD4 naive, three CD4 memory, two CD8 naive and one CD8 memory plate.

From germline, CDR1 is LNHDA and CDR2 SQIVND (reference sequence). Trimming pared 3 bases from V and 1 base from J, leaving 11 bases between. The CDR3 has 15 amino acids. TCRdb keeps only in-frame clones here, not all; method: immunoSEQ multiplex PCR. Of about 750,000 clones in the sample, around 92% were seen once. This clone was counted a few times. What it recognizes is unknown. Study outcomes and limitations: A small donor pool kept down the genetic and exposure-history diversity that was represented.

CD45RO-negative CD8 cells positively selected for CCR7 made up the naive population, which excluded terminally differentiated effector memory CD45RA+ cells. The TCR was taken from a man aged 30-40 years in good health. The sample consisted of naive CD8+ T cells sorted from blood. The gene calls are TRBV19 and TRBJ2-3; D unresolved. This CDR3 is CASSIIRTGTDTQYF. CDR3 bases: TGTGCCAGTAGTATTATAAGGACGGGCACAGATACGCAGTATTTT.